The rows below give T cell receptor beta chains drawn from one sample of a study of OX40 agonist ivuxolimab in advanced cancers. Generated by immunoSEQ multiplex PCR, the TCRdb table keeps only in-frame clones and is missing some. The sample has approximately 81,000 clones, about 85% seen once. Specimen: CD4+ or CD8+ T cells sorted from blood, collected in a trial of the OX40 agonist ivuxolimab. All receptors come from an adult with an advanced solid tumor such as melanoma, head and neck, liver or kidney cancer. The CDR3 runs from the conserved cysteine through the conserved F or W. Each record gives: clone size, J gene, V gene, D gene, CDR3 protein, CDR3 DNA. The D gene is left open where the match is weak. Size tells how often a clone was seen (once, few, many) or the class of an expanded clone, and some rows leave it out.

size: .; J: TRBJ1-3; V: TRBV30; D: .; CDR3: CAWSIGTPGNTIYF; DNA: TGTGCCTGGTCAATAGGGACACCTGGAAACACCATATATTTT
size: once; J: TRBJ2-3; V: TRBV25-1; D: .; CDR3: CASRGTASTDTQYF; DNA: TGTGCCAGCAGGGGTACAGCTAGCACAGATACGCAGTATTTT
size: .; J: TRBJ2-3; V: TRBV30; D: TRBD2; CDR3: CAWRGLVSTDTQYF; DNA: TGTGCCTGGAGGGGACTAGTTAGCACAGATACGCAGTATTTT
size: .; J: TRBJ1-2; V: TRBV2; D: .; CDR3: CASEALFRTGYTF; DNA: TGTGCCAGCGAAGCTTTGTTCAGGACAGGCTACACCTTC
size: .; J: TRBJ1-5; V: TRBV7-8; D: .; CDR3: CASSLTRTYIRDTYQPQHF; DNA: TGTGCCAGCAGCTTAACTAGGACCTACATCCGGGACACTTATCAGCCCCAGCATTTT
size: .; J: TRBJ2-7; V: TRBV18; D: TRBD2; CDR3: CASSPPVLAGGSEQYF; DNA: TGTGCCAGCTCACCACCGGTACTAGCGGGGGGGTCCGAGCAGTACTTC
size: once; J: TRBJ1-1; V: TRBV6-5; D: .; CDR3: CASSYRGASPNTEAFF; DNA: TGTGCCAGCAGTTATCGAGGGGCTTCCCCTAACACTGAAGCTTTCTTT
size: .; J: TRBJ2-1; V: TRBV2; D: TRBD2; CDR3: CASSEVGLAGLPNEQFF; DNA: TGTGCCAGCAGTGAAGTAGGACTAGCGGGCTTACCCAATGAGCAGTTCTTC
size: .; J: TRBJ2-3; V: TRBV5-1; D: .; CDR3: CASKIQGLDTTDTQYF; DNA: TGCGCCAGCAAGATACAGGGCTTGGATACCACAGATACGCAGTATTTT
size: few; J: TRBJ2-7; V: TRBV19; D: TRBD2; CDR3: CASSISSLAGMYEQYF; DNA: TGTGCCAGTAGTATTTCCAGTCTAGCGGGAATGTACGAGCAGTACTTC
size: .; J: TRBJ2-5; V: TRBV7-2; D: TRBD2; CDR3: CASSLVSGGARETQYF; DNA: TGTGCCAGCAGCTTAGTTAGCGGGGGGGCCCGGGAGACCCAGTACTTC
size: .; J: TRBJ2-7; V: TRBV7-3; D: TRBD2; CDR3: CASSVGVGGTYEQYF; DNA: TGTGCCAGCAGCGTTGGGGTGGGGGGGACCTACGAGCAGTACTTC
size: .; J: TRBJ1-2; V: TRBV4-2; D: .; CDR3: CASSQGSAGSDGYTF; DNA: TGTGCCAGCAGCCAGGGGTCGGCAGGGTCCGACGGCTACACCTTC
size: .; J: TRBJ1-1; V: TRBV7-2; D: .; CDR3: CASSFTPGRGTEAFF; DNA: TGTGCCAGCAGTTTCACCCCAGGGAGGGGGACTGAAGCTTTCTTT
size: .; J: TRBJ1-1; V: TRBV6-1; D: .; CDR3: CASSRGGANTEAFF; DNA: TGTGCCAGCTCTAGAGGAGGAGCGAACACTGAAGCTTTCTTT
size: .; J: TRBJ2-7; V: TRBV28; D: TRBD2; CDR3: CASSLGLAYEQYF; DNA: TGTGCCAGCAGTCTTGGACTAGCCTACGAGCAGTACTTC
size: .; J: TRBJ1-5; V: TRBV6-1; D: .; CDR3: CASDPREGPQPQHF; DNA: TGTGCCAGCGACCCCCGGGAAGGGCCGCAGCCCCAGCATTTT
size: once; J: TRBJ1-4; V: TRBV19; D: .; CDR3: CASSNHNTGSNEKLFF; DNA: TGTGCCAGTAGCAACCATAATACGGGATCTAATGAAAAACTGTTTTTT
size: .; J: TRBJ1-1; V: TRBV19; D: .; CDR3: CASKRTENTEAFF; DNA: TGTGCCAGTAAGAGGACGGAGAACACTGAAGCTTTCTTT
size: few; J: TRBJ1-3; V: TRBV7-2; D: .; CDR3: CASSLMAIGNTIYF; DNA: TGTGCCAGCAGCTTAATGGCGATAGGAAACACCATATATTTT
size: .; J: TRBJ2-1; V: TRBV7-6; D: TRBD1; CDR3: CASSLGQGALRNNEQFF; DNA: TGTGCCAGCAGCTTAGGGCAGGGGGCGTTACGCAACAATGAGCAGTTCTTC
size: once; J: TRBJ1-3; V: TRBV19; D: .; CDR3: CASSIISSGNTIYF; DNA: TGTGCCAGTAGTATAATAAGCTCTGGAAACACCATATATTTT
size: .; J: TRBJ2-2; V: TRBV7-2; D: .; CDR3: CASSLFVGGGTGELFF; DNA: TGTGCCAGCAGCTTATTTGTGGGAGGAGGCACCGGGGAGCTGTTTTTT
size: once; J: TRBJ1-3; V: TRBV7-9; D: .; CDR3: CASSFRDTGGGNTIYF; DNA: TGTGCCAGCAGCTTCCGGGACACGGGAGGGGGAAACACCATATATTTT
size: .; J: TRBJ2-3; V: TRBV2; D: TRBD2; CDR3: CASTQTSGRTDTQYF; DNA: TGTGCCAGCACCCAGACTAGCGGTCGCACAGATACGCAGTATTTT
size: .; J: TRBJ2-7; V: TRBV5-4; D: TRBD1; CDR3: CASSLGQGPHEQYF; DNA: TGTGCCAGCAGCCTCGGACAGGGTCCCCACGAGCAGTACTTC
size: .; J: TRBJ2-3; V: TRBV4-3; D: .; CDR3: CASSQDLHSSGGTDTQYF; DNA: TGCGCCAGCAGCCAAGATTTACACAGTTCGGGGGGCACAGATACGCAGTATTTT
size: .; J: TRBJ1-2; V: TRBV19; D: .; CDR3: CASGQTHRGYTF; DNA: TGTGCCAGTGGGCAGACTCACCGCGGCTACACCTTC
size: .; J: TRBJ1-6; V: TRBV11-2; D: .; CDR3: CASNRQGSSPLHF; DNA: TGTGCCAGCAATAGGCAGGGTAGTTCACCCCTCCACTTT
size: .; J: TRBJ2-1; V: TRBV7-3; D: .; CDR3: CASSTDPASYNEQFF; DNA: TGTGCCAGCAGCACAGACCCTGCTTCCTACAATGAGCAGTTCTTC
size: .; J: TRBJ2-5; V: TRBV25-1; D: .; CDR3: CASSRGGELTKETQYF; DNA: TGTGCCAGCAGTAGGGGTGGGGAACTTACAAAAGAGACCCAGTACTTC
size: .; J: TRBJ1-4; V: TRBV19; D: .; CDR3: CASSFDLRATATNEKLFF; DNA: TGTGCCAGTAGTTTCGATTTAAGGGCGACTGCAACTAATGAAAAACTGTTTTTT
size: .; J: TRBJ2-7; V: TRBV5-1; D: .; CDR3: CASSLTAERGYEQYF; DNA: TGCGCCAGCAGCTTGACAGCGGAAAGGGGGTACGAGCAGTACTTC
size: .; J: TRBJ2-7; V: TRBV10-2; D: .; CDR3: CASSTGTREQYF; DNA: TGCGCCAGCAGTACAGGCACAAGGGAGCAGTACTTC
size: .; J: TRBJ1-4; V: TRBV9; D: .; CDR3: CASSPRTEHEKLFF; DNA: TGTGCCAGCAGCCCCCGGACAGAGCATGAAAAACTGTTTTTT
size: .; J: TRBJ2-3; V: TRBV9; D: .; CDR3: CASSDRTGTDTQYF; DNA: TGTGCCAGCAGCGACAGGACGGGCACAGATACGCAGTATTTT
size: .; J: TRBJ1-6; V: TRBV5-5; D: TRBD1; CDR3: CASRRGTDNNSPLHF; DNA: TGTGCCAGCAGAAGAGGGACAGATAATAATTCACCCCTCCACTTT
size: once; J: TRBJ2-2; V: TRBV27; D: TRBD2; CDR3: CASTLEGGSRTGELFF; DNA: TGTGCCAGCACCCTCGAGGGCGGGAGTAGGACCGGGGAGCTGTTTTTT
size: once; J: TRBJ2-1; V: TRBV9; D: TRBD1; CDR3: CASSVGGQGRGEQFF; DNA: TGTGCCAGCAGCGTAGGGGGACAGGGACGTGGTGAGCAGTTCTTC
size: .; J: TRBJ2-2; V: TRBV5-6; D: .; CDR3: CASSQDLQGGELFF; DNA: TGTGCCAGCAGCCAGGACCTACAAGGGGGGGAGCTGTTTTTT
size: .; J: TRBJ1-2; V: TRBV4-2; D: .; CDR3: CASSQLLGAGYGYTF; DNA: TGTGCCAGCAGCCAGCTTTTGGGTGCTGGCTATGGCTACACCTTC
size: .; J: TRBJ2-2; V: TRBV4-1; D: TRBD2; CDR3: CASSQEPAAGRIFTGELFF; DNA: TGCGCCAGCAGCCAAGAACCAGCAGCGGGAAGGATTTTCACCGGGGAGCTGTTTTTT